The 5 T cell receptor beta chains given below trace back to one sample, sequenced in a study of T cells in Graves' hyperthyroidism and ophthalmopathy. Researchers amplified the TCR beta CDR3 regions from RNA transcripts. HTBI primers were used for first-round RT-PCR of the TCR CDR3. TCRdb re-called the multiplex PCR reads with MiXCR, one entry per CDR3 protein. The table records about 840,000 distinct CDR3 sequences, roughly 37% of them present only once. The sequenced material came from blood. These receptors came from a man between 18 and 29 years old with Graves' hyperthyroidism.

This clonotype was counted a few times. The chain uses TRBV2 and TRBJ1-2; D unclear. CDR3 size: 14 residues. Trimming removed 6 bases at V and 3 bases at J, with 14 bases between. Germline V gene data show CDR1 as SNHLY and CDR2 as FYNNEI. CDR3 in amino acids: CASSKTPQYYGYTF. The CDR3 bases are TGTGCCAGCAGCAAAACCCCCCAGTACTATGGCTACACCTTC.

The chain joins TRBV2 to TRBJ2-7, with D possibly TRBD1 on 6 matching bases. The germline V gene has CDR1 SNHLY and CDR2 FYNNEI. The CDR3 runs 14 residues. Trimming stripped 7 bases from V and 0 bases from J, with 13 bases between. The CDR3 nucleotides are TGTGCCAGCATGATGACAGGATCCTCCTACGAGCAGTACTTC. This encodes CASMMTGSSYEQYF.

CDR3 sequence: CASNRFTEAFF. DNA of the CDR3: TGTGCCAGCAATAGATTTACTGAAGCTTTCTTT. The chain joins TRBV2 to TRBJ1-1; no reliable D call. Trimming removed 7 bases from V and 5 bases from J, with 8 bases in between. The germline gives CDR1 SNHLY, CDR2 FYNNEI. This CDR3 has 11 amino acids.

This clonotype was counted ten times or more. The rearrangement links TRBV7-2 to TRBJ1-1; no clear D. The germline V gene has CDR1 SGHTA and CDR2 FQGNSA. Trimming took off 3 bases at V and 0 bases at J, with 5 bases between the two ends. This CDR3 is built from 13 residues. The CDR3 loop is CASSFAMNTEAFF. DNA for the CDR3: TGTGCCAGCAGCTTCGCCATGAACACTGAAGCTTTCTTT.

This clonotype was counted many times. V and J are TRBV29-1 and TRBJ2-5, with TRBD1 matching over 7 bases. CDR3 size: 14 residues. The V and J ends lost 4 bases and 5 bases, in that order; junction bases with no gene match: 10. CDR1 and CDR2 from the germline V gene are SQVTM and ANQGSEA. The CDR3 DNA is TGCAGCGTTGCCGCCGCCAGGGGGTGGGAGACCCAGTACTTC. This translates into CSVAAARGWETQYF.